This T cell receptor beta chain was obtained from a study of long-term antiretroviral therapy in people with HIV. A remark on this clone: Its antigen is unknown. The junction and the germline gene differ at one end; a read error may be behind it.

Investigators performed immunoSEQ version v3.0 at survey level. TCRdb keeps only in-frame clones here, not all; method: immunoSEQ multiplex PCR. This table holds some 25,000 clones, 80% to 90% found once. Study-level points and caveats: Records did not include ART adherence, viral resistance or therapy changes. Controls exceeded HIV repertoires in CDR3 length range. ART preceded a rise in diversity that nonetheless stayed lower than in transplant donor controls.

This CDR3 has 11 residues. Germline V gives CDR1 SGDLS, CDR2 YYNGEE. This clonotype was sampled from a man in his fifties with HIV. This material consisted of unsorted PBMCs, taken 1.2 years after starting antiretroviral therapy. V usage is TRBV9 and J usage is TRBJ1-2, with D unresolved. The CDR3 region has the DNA TGTGCCAGCAGCGTAGGTCCAGAGCCAAACTTC. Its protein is CASSVGPEPNF.